Sequencing of this T cell receptor beta chain was carried out in a study of T cells in Graves' hyperthyroidism and ophthalmopathy. RNA transcripts yielded amplified TCR beta CDR3 regions. The TCR CDR3 was amplified in a first-round RT-PCR using the HTBI primer set. A single record per CDR3 protein comes from TCRdb applying MiXCR to the multiplex PCR reads. Counted here are about 480,000 distinct CDR3 sequences, 14% occurring once; the ten biggest clones make up around 17%. From germline, CDR1 is MDHEN and CDR2 SYDVKM. CDR3 size: 15 residues. Trimming stripped 3 bases from V and 1 base from J, with 12 bases between. At least ten counts were recorded for this clonotype. Diagnosis relied on clinical symptoms, serum thyroxine and TRAb, thyroid ultrasound and orbital computed tomography.

The chain has TRBV28 and TRBJ2-5, with a tentative D call TRBD1 (6 bases). What was sequenced was blood. The sequence was collected from a woman aged 18-30 years with Graves' hyperthyroidism. The CDR3 region is CASSFPNRVQETQYF. The CDR3 DNA is TGTGCCAGCAGTTTTCCGAACAGGGTCCAAGAGACCCAGTACTTC.